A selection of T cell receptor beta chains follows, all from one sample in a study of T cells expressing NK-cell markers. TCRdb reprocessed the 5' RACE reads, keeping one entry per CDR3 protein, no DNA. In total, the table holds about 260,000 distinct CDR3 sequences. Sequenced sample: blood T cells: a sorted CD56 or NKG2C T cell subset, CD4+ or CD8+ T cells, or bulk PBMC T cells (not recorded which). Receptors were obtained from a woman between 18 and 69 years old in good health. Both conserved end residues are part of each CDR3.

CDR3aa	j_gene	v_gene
CASSGGQMTGELFF	TRBJ2-2	TRBV5-1
CSARDPSGGYNEQFF	TRBJ2-1	TRBV20-1
CASSNQPMAAGDTQYF	TRBJ2-3	TRBV7-6
CASSFFSPGDLAGELFF	TRBJ2-2	TRBV5-1
CASSAPGTSGRGEQFF	TRBJ2-1	TRBV28
CASRAGPRETQYF	TRBJ2-5	TRBV6-1
CASSQGGEGTDTQYF	TRBJ2-3	TRBV14
CASSQDGTGDNEQFF	TRBJ2-1	TRBV4-2
CSAKDRGRWDQPQHF	TRBJ1-5	TRBV20-1
CASSPRGGKAYNEQFF	TRBJ2-1	TRBV7-2
CSAGTDGNTIYF	TRBJ1-3	TRBV29-1
CASSFWDRRIANTGELFF	TRBJ2-2	TRBV7-8
CSAPRGGPHNEQFF	TRBJ2-1	TRBV20-1
CASSISSGGHNEQFF	TRBJ2-1	TRBV5-1
CSAAPPSSQETQYF	TRBJ2-5	TRBV29-1
CASSQRVPGRRWPDTQYF	TRBJ2-3	TRBV4-3
CASSSIVGREGEAFF	TRBJ1-1	TRBV11-2
CASSPQMDYNEQFF	TRBJ2-1	TRBV18
CASRPSGDYEQYF	TRBJ2-7	TRBV6-2/TRBV6-3
CASSQDLRFTETQYF	TRBJ2-5	TRBV3-1
CASSSPHSGTGRNSPLHF	TRBJ1-6	TRBV27
CSAPVGRGNNEQFF	TRBJ2-1	TRBV20-1
CASSLFGGSGKNIQYF	TRBJ2-4	TRBV11-1
CASSQDGVQGVGETQYF	TRBJ2-5	TRBV4-3
CASRAQGNQPQHF	TRBJ1-5	TRBV6-1
CSVGPPTGGGAEAFF	TRBJ1-1	TRBV29-1
CASSRTSGTSYEQYF	TRBJ2-7	TRBV12-3/TRBV12-4
CSARHPSGYTF	TRBJ1-2	TRBV20-1
CASRDRLNTEAFF	TRBJ1-1	TRBV7-9
CSARDFSQQPRNTIYF	TRBJ1-3	TRBV20-1
CASSFTGEWNGELFF	TRBJ2-2	TRBV7-6
CASSPDRGGHNEQFF	TRBJ2-1	TRBV14
CASNEDRSTEAFF	TRBJ1-1	TRBV12-3/TRBV12-4
CSARDRGRAAQETQYF	TRBJ2-5	TRBV20-1
CASSSTGTDTQYF	TRBJ2-3	TRBV12-3/TRBV12-4
CAHRGLAGPGSSYEQYF	TRBJ2-7	TRBV28
CATSSYHDRDRGAADTQYF	TRBJ2-3	TRBV24-1
CASSLPRGGSYNEQFF	TRBJ2-1	TRBV7-2
CATRWGGPNTEAFF	TRBJ1-1	TRBV12-3/TRBV12-4
CSAPLAGDSTDTQYF	TRBJ2-3	TRBV20-1
CASSLVPRTANTGELFF	TRBJ2-2	TRBV7-2
CASSDRSGQPQHF	TRBJ1-5	TRBV19
CASSLDSYGYTF	TRBJ1-2	TRBV12-3/TRBV12-4
CASSLWGEINTF	TRBJ1-2	TRBV12-3/TRBV12-4